The 28 T cell receptor beta chains listed next were all sequenced from one sample in a study of cytotoxic CD8 clonotypes in ibrutinib-treated CLL. The table came from immunoSEQ multiplex PCR; TCRdb's copy has only in-frame clones and leaves some out. Here the sample spans fewer than 100,000 clones, around 84% being singletons. This sample comprised PBMCs, obtained before ibrutinib treatment. Receptors were obtained from a human donor with chronic lymphocytic leukemia.

The chain couples TRBV6-5 to TRBJ1-5; D may be TRBD1 (6 bases). V was pared by 7 bases and J by 3 bases, with 13 bases between. The V gene's germline CDR1 is MNHEY and CDR2 SVGAGI. The CDR3 sequence is 14 residues long. The CDR3 sequence is CASKAGVNNQPQHF. In nucleotides, the CDR3 is TGTGCCAGCAAAGCAGGGGTTAACAATCAGCCCCAGCATTTT.

J is TRBJ2-6 and V is TRBV4-1; no definite D call. This CDR3 has 17 amino acids. Trimming took 1 base from V and 0 from J, leaving 10 bases between them. Per the germline V gene, CDR1 is MGHRA and CDR2 is YSYEKL. CDR3 sequence reads: CASSQANSNSGANVLTF. In DNA, the CDR3 is TGCGCCAGCAGCCAAGCGAATAGTAACTCTGGGGCCAACGTCCTGACTTTC.

This clone has a handful of counts. The V and J genes are TRBV7-8 and TRBJ1-5; 7 bases match TRBD1. Per germline, CDR1 SGHVS and CDR2 FQNEAQ. V lost 5 bases, J lost 1 base, and 8 bases stayed unmatched. The CDR3 contains 16 residues. CDR3 region: CASSLTGTASNQPQHF. The CDR3 DNA follows: TGTGCCAGCAGCCTCACGGGGACAGCAAGCAATCAGCCCCAGCATTTT.

The rearrangement uses TRBV5-1 and TRBJ1-2; 7 bases line up with TRBD1. Germline CDR1 and CDR2: SGHRS and YFSETQ. The CDR3 is 15 amino acids. Losses at the gene ends were 0 bases for V and 4 bases for J; bases not matched to a gene: 6. CDR3 in amino acids: CASSLVGTEVYGYTF. Written as DNA, the CDR3 is TGCGCCAGCAGCTTGGTGGGGACAGAAGTCTATGGCTACACCTTC.

The chain couples TRBV6-5 to TRBJ1-1; D remains unclear. The V and J ends lost 6 bases and 1 base respectively, with 15 bases between them. The CDR3 is made up of 15 amino acids. CDR1 and CDR2 from the germline V gene are MNHEY and SVGAGI. For the CDR3, the DNA is TGTGCCAGCAGCCGCGTCCCCTCTGGGAACACTGAAGCTTTCTTT. It translates to CASSRVPSGNTEAFF.

This chain links TRBV5-1 with TRBJ2-5; maybe TRBD1 (5 bases). This CDR3 is built from 13 residues. Germline V gives CDR1 SGHRS, CDR2 YFSETQ. V was pared by 4 bases and J by 1 base, with 8 bases between. CDR3 protein: CASSQGTQETQYF. The CDR3 region has the DNA TGCGCCAGCAGCCAGGGTACCCAAGAGACCCAGTACTTC.

The chain uses TRBV18 and TRBJ2-1; D ambiguous. With 2 bases removed from V and 1 base from J, the gap between germline ends came to 12 bases. The CDR3 totals 16 residues. Germline-derived CDR1 and CDR2 are KGHSH and LQKENI. This chain's CDR3 is CASSPNTRASYNEQFF. The CDR3 region has the DNA TGTGCCAGCTCACCAAATACAAGAGCGTCCTACAATGAGCAGTTCTTC.

The gene calls are TRBV6-5 and TRBJ1-1; D is undetermined. Per germline, CDR1 MNHEY and CDR2 SVGAGI. The CDR3 is 14 residues long. V lost 6 bases and J lost 0, with 11 bases in between. The CDR3 spells CASRYGDLNTEAFF. The DNA of the CDR3 is TGTGCCAGCAGATACGGGGATTTGAACACTGAAGCTTTCTTT.

The chain is built from TRBV7-8 and TRBJ2-1; D may correspond to TRBD1 or TRBD2 (8 bases each). This CDR3 is 20 amino acids long. Germline V gene sequence: CDR1 SGHVS, CDR2 FQNEAQ. The ends were cut back, 5 bases at V and 4 bases at J, with 30 bases in the middle. The CDR3 coding sequence is TGTGCCAGCAGCGTACGAGCAGGGGGCGCAGCGGGAGTATCGTACAATGAGCAGTTCTTC. Translated, it gives CASSVRAGGAAGVSYNEQFF.

The chain has TRBV5-1 and TRBJ1-1; no reliable D call. The CDR3 length is 13 residues. The germline V gene encodes CDR1 SGHRS and CDR2 YFSETQ. Trimming left V 3 bases short and J 0 bases short, with 6 bases between. This CDR3 is CASSSGVNTEAFF. CDR3 nucleotide sequence: TGCGCCAGCAGCTCTGGGGTGAACACTGAAGCTTTCTTT.

The chain joins TRBV18 to TRBJ1-1; D gene ambiguous. V dropped 3 bases and J dropped 5 bases, with 13 bases sitting between them. The germline CDR1 and CDR2 sequences are KGHSH and LQKENI. This CDR3 comprises 14 residues. The CDR3 reads CASSPGPGGTEAFF. Written as DNA, the CDR3 is TGTGCCAGCTCACCGGGCCCCGGTGGAACTGAAGCTTTCTTT. The full variable domain, with the rest looked up from reference TRBV18 and TRBJ1-1, is NAGVMQNPRHLVRRRGQEARLRCSPMKGHSHVYWYRQLPEEGLKFMVYLQKENIIDESGMPKERFSAEFPKEGPSILRIQQVVRGDSAAYFCASSPGPGGTEAFFGQGTRLTVV.

The V call is TRBV5-1, the J call TRBJ2-3; D is unclear. V lost 1 base and J lost 0, with 6 bases in between. There are 14 residues in the CDR3. Germline loops: CDR1 SGHRS, CDR2 YFSETQ. The CDR3: CASSLPTSTDTQYF. CDR3 nucleotides: TGCGCCAGCAGCTTGCCCACTAGCACAGATACGCAGTATTTT.

This clone was seen a handful of times. The V and J genes are TRBV10-3 and TRBJ1-2, with 7 bases aligning to TRBD1. J was trimmed by 5 bases and V by 0 bases; bases with no gene match: 12. In germline, CDR1 is ENHRY, CDR2 SYGVKD. The CDR3 spans 17 residues. The CDR3 here is CAISESAQTGTRYGYTF. CDR3 nucleotide sequence: TGTGCCATCAGTGAGTCGGCTCAGACAGGGACGAGATATGGCTACACCTTC.

The chain carries TRBV28 and TRBJ2-6, with a possible D match to TRBD2 (5 bases). The CDR3 is 16 amino acids. Trimming took 2 bases from V and 0 from J, leaving 8 bases between them. Germline lookup yields CDR1 MDHEN and CDR2 SYDVKM. CDR3 DNA: TGTGCCAGCAGTTTAGAGGAGGTCTCTGGGGCCAACGTCCTGACTTTC. This encodes CASSLEEVSGANVLTF.

The chain uses TRBV5-1 and TRBJ2-2, with 7 bases identical to TRBD2. Germline loops: CDR1 SGHRS, CDR2 YFSETQ. Trimming took 4 bases from V and 3 from J; bases not matched to a gene: 27. This CDR3 spans 22 amino acids. The CDR3 coding sequence is TGCGCCAGCAGCCGCCTCTTTACGGGCCCGTCACTAGCGCCCCTTGACACCGGGGAGCTGTTTTTT. It encodes CASSRLFTGPSLAPLDTGELFF.

The V call is TRBV7-2, the J call TRBJ1-2; 7 bases map to TRBD1. CDR3 size: 15 residues. V trimming: 4 bases; J trimming: 4 bases; junction bases outside the gene matches: 9. Germline-derived CDR1 and CDR2 are SGHTA and FQGNSA. The CDR3, as DNA: TGTGCCAGCAGCTCGCAGGGGGGGCAGGTCTATGGCTACACCTTC. Translation gives CASSSQGGQVYGYTF. The full variable domain, rest sourced from reference TRBV7-2 and TRBJ1-2, is GAGVSQSPSNKVTEKGKDVELRCDPISGHTALYWYRQSLGQGLEFLIYFQGNSAPDKSGLPSDRFSAERTGGSVSTLTIQRTQQEDSAVYLCASSSQGGQVYGYTFGSGTRLTVV.

DNA of the CDR3: TGTGCCAGCAGCACCCGGGGGGCCAACGTCCTGACTTTC. This codes for CASSTRGANVLTF. The rearrangement uses TRBV27 and TRBJ2-6; no clear D gene. This CDR3 has 13 amino acids. CDR1 and CDR2 from the germline V gene are MNHEY and SMNVEV (reference sequence). V lost 6 bases and J lost 4, with 7 bases in between.

V usage is TRBV5-1 and J usage is TRBJ2-3; TRBD2 matches at 7 bases. The CDR3 runs 14 residues. From germline, CDR1 is SGHRS and CDR2 YFSETQ. V trimming: 0 bases; J trimming: 5 bases; junction bases outside the gene matches: 3. The CDR3 reads CASSLGGRRDTQYF. DNA for the CDR3: TGCGCCAGCAGCTTGGGCGGGAGACGAGATACGCAGTATTTT. Using reference TRBV5-1 and TRBJ2-3 for the parts outside the CDR3, the full variable domain is KAGVTQTPRYLIKTRGQQVTLSCSPISGHRSVSWYQQTPGQGLQFLFEYFSETQRNKGNFPGRFSGRQFSNSRSEMNVSTLELGDSALYLCASSLGGRRDTQYFGPGTRLTVL.

Points on this clone: An end of the junction differs from the germline gene, which may be a read error. The sample carries other DNA sequences with the same CDR3. The chain joins TRBV30 to TRBJ2-2; unclear D gene. The germline CDR1 and CDR2 sequences are GTSNPN and SVGIG (reference sequence). The CDR3 runs to 15 residues. CDR3 in amino acids: CAWSLRAKGTGELFF. The CDR3 region has the DNA TGCGCCTGGAGCCTCCGGGCAAAAGGGACCGGGGAGCTGTTTTTT.

This clone has ten or more counts. The J gene is TRBJ1-4, the V gene TRBV27; tentative D call: TRBD1 (5 bases). Germline lookup yields CDR1 MNHEY and CDR2 SMNVEV (reference sequence). The CDR3 has 13 amino acids. V lost 4 bases, J lost 6 bases, and 9 bases lay in between. The CDR3 DNA is TGTGCCAGCAGTTCCCCGGGGGATGAAAAACTGTTTTTT. Translation gives CASSSPGDEKLFF. The complete variable domain, with remaining parts taken from reference TRBV27 and TRBJ1-4, reads EAQVTQNPRYLITVTGKKLTVTCSQNMNHEYMSWYRQDPGLGLRQIYYSMNVEVTDKGDVPEGYKVSRKEKRNFPLILESPSPNQTSLYFCASSSPGDEKLFFGSGTQLSVL.

The V call is TRBV30, the J call TRBJ2-7; possible D gene TRBD1, 5 bases. The CDR3 is made up of 14 amino acids. The germline CDR1 and CDR2 sequences are GTSNPN and SVGIG (reference sequence). The ends were cut back, 0 bases at V and 7 bases at J, with 16 bases in the middle. As DNA, the CDR3 is TGTGCCTGGAGTGTAGGTCTTCTTTCAGGGGAGCAGTACTTC. Translating gives CAWSVGLLSGEQYF.

The chain combines TRBV5-1 with TRBJ1-3, with 8 bases identical to TRBD1. J lost 1 base, V lost 8 bases, and 8 bases had no gene match. The CDR3 covers 15 residues. Germline values: CDR1 SGHRS, CDR2 YFSETQ. CDR3 sequence: CASAGQGNSGNTIYF. In DNA form, the CDR3 reads TGCGCCAGTGCCGGACAGGGAAATTCTGGAAACACCATATATTTT.

The gene calls are TRBV2 and TRBJ1-2; 8 bases line up with TRBD1. The CDR3 contains 17 residues. Per the germline V gene, CDR1 is SNHLY and CDR2 is FYNNEI. With 0 bases clipped from V and 8 bases from J, the junction kept 14 bases outside the gene matches. The CDR3 is CASSEATQLRTGKGYTF. As DNA, the CDR3 is TGTGCCAGCAGTGAAGCTACTCAATTGAGGACAGGGAAAGGCTACACCTTC. The variable domain in full, completed from reference TRBV2 and TRBJ1-2, reads EPEVTQTPSHQVTQMGQEVILRCVPISNHLYFYWYRQILGQKVEFLVSFYNNEISEKSEIFDDQFSVERPDGSNFTLKIRSTKLEDSAMYFCASSEATQLRTGKGYTFGSGTRLTVV.

The chain couples TRBV10-3 to TRBJ2-1; no clear D gene. The CDR3 runs 15 residues. With 3 bases removed from V and 3 bases from J, the gap between germline ends came to 12 bases. The germline gives CDR1 ENHRY, CDR2 SYGVKD. The CDR3 spells CAISEPTQFYNEQFF. CDR3 DNA: TGTGCCATCAGTGAACCCACCCAGTTCTACAATGAGCAGTTCTTC.

Here the CDR3 DNA reads TGTGCCAGCACCAAACAGGGGGGGCGGACTGAAGCTTTCTTT. Translated, it gives CASTKQGGRTEAFF. V gene TRBV6-5 combines with J gene TRBJ1-1; TRBD1 matches 8 bases. Germline CDR1 and CDR2: MNHEY and SVGAGI. The V segment lost 7 bases and the J segment 5 bases; nucleotides outside the gene matches: 9. The CDR3 length is 14 residues.

V gene TRBV6-1 combines with J gene TRBJ2-3, with TRBD1 matching over 10 bases. V was clipped by 8 bases and J by 11 bases; unmatched bases: 10. Germline CDR1 is MNHNS and CDR2 is SASEGT. This CDR3 spans 13 amino acids. CDR3 sequence reads: CASLKPGTGVQYF. CDR3 in DNA: TGTGCCAGCCTTAAGCCCGGGACAGGGGTGCAGTATTTT.

This clone was detected only once. The chain joins TRBV7-9 to TRBJ1-5; TRBD1 might be the D (5 bases). The germline V gene encodes CDR1 SEHNR and CDR2 FQNEAQ (reference sequence). V lost 4 bases, J lost 6 bases, and 10 bases lay in between. The CDR3 spans 13 residues. CDR3 bases: TGTGCCAGCAGCTCCTCGGGGGTTCAGCCCCAGCATTTT. This translates into CASSSSGVQPQHF.

This clone was detected once. The chain joins TRBV6-1 to TRBJ1-4; D is unclear. The ends were cut back, 4 bases at V and 4 bases at J, with 13 bases in the middle. The CDR3 loop spans 15 amino acids. CDR1 is MNHNS, CDR2 SASEGT, per germline. The CDR3 nucleotides are TGTGCCAGCAGTGTATTACAGATCGATAATGAAAAACTGTTTTTT. Protein product: CASSVLQIDNEKLFF.